The source of this T cell receptor (beta chain) is a study of shared clonotypes between healthy human individuals. Study results and caveats: When naive CD4 clonotypes were compared across a handful of donors, about 4.9% were shared.

Only in-frame clones appear in the TCRdb table, and some are missing; sequencing was by immunoSEQ multiplex PCR. In the table there are around 700,000 clones, around 72% of which are singletons. CDR1 MNHNS and CDR2 SASEGT come from the germline V gene. V lost 3 bases, J lost 3 bases, and 18 bases lay in between. CDR3 size: 16 residues. On this clone: Its specificity is unknown. Additional DNA sequences in this sample encode the identical CDR3.

The receptor was derived from a woman in her twenties or thirties in good health. The gene calls are TRBV6-1 and TRBJ2-7; possible D gene TRBD2, 7 bases. The sample comprised memory CD4+ T cells sorted from blood. As for subset: CD45RA-negative fraction. The CDR3: CASSDILGGLGYEQYF. In DNA, the CDR3 is TGTGCCAGCAGTGATATTTTGGGGGGGCTGGGCTACGAGCAGTACTTC.